This TCR beta chain is from a study of shared clonotypes between healthy human individuals. Ten immunoSEQ deep assay plates were used by the authors to sequence unsorted PBMC DNA. Per the original methods: Filtering of immunoSEQ junctional sequences could not match full-length read filtering. Here immunoSEQ multiplex PCR was the method, and the copy in TCRdb shows in-frame clones only, minus some. V, J and clone size derive from that table, while D and trimming were established from the DNA sequence. The data hold 400,000 to 550,000 clones, with 79% observed a single time. Trimming stripped 4 bases from V and 5 bases from J, with 18 bases between. The length of the CDR3 is 15 residues. Germline-derived CDR1 and CDR2 are SGHNT and YYREEE (reference sequence).

Sequences were obtained from PBMCs. This TCR came from a woman in her 40s in good health. Some clones in this sample may be carry-over from other donors' samples. V and J are TRBV5-4 and TRBJ1-1; a weak D match, TRBD1 (6 bases). This CDR3 is CASSPTGGAGTEAFF. CDR3 nucleotides: TGTGCCAGCAGCCCGACGGGGGGCGCGGGGACTGAAGCTTTCTTT.